A single sample gave rise to the 23 T cell receptor beta chains below, sequenced in a study of T cell responses to AZD1222 COVID-19 vaccine. The repertoire was sequenced with immunoSEQ multiplex PCR; TCRdb's copy has only in-frame clones and lacks some. The table has about 100,000 clones, about 85% seen once. Sequenced here: peripheral blood, sampled 28 days after the second AZD1222 dose. The receptors were gathered from an adult who received the AZD1222 COVID-19 vaccine.

V and J are TRBV24-1 and TRBJ2-1; TRBD1 agrees at 10 bases. V gave up 0 bases and J gave up 7 bases; unmatched junction bases: 5. Germline-derived CDR1 and CDR2 are KGHDR and SFDVKD. The CDR3 is 16 amino acids. CDR3 nucleotides: TGTGCCACCAGTGATTTGCGATGGGACAGGGGAAATGAGCAGTTCTTC. Translating gives CATSDLRWDRGNEQFF.

The rearrangement uses TRBV10-3 and TRBJ1-1; D unresolved. V was pared by 4 bases and J by 2 bases, with 14 bases between. Per germline, CDR1 ENHRY and CDR2 SYGVKD. This CDR3 is built from 15 residues. This CDR3 is CAISGSIQVNTEAFF. In DNA form, the CDR3 reads TGTGCCATCAGTGGGTCCATTCAGGTTAACACTGAAGCTTTCTTT.

The CDR3 sequence: CASSLEGRGYGYTF. The CDR3 bases are TGTGCCAGCAGCTTAGAGGGACGCGGCTATGGCTACACCTTC. The chain has TRBV7-9 and TRBJ1-2, with a possible D match to TRBD1 (5 bases). The length of the CDR3 is 14 residues. V was clipped by 1 base and J by 4 bases, with 10 bases between them. The germline gives CDR1 SEHNR, CDR2 FQNEAQ (reference sequence).

The V call is TRBV5-6, the J call TRBJ1-1; D might be TRBD1 (5 bases). CDR3 length equals 15 residues. V lost 0 bases, J lost 5 bases, and 14 bases lay in between. Germline-derived CDR1 and CDR2 are SGHDT and YYEEEE. The CDR3 nucleotides read TGTGCCAGCAGCTTGGCAAAGCAGGGATGGACTGAAGCTTTCTTT. Encoded protein: CASSLAKQGWTEAFF.

The rearrangement uses TRBV29-1 and TRBJ1-2; D unclear. Trimming pared 5 bases from V and 6 bases from J, leaving 13 bases between. Germline lookup yields CDR1 SQVTM and CDR2 ANQGSEA. This CDR3 has 12 residues. The CDR3 bases are TGCAGCGTTTCAGAGGAAGCGGATGGCTACACCTTC. Residues: CSVSEEADGYTF.

This clone was seen a single time. The V call is TRBV19, the J call TRBJ1-2; possibly TRBD1 for D (5 bases). Trimming removed 9 bases from V and 4 bases from J, with 21 bases in between. Germline V lookup: CDR1 LNHDA, CDR2 SQIVND (reference sequence). The CDR3 has 15 residues. CDR3 protein: CASTLKRGGFYGYTF. The CDR3 DNA sequence: TGTGCCAGCACCCTTAAGCGGGGCGGATTCTATGGCTACACCTTC.

V and J are TRBV28 and TRBJ1-1; no definite D call. The V end was cut by 6 bases, the J end by 4 bases, with 18 bases between. The germline CDR1 and CDR2 sequences are MDHEN and SYDVKM. The CDR3 has 15 residues. CDR3 residues: CASSSPAGKGTEAFF. The CDR3 DNA sequence: TGTGCCAGCAGCTCCCCAGCCGGGAAAGGCACTGAAGCTTTCTTT.

The V gene is TRBV6-5, the J gene TRBJ2-1, with D unresolved. Germline values: CDR1 MNHEY, CDR2 SVGAGI. The CDR3 consists of 11 residues. Trimming removed 4 bases from V and 8 bases from J, with 6 bases in between. CDR3 residues: CASSSRHEQFF. CDR3 coding DNA: TGTGCCAGCAGTTCTCGGCATGAGCAGTTCTTC.

Concerning this clone: One junction end does not reproduce the germline sequence, and a read error may be involved. The chain uses TRBV19 and TRBJ1-1; 10 bases fit TRBD1. Germline V gives CDR1 LNHDA, CDR2 SQIVND (reference sequence). The CDR3 is made up of 14 amino acids. CDR3 sequence (DNA): TGTGCCAGTAGTATACTCGGGACAGGGGAAAGTTGTGCGTTT. Translated: CASSILGTGESCAF. Together with reference TRBV19 and TRBJ1-1, the CDR3 gives the full variable domain: DGGITQSPKYLFRKEGQNVTLSCEQNLNHDAMYWYRQDPGQGLRLIYYSQIVNDFQKGDIAEGYSVSREKKESFPLTVTSAQKNPTAFYLCASSILGTGESCAFGQGTRLTVV.

The chain carries TRBV7-2 and TRBJ2-7, with 7 positions matching TRBD2. The CDR3 spans 14 residues. Germline CDR1 SGHTA, CDR2 FQGNSA. J lost 4 bases, V lost 2 bases, and 5 bases had no gene match. The CDR3 sequence: CASSLLGGGYEQYF. The CDR3, as DNA: TGTGCCAGCAGCTTATTGGGGGGAGGGTACGAGCAGTACTTC.

The gene calls are TRBV7-2 and TRBJ1-3; D is possibly TRBD1 (5 bases). Trimming pared 5 bases from V and 4 bases from J, leaving 18 bases between. The germline V gene encodes CDR1 SGHTA and CDR2 FQGNSA. This CDR3 is built from 16 residues. The CDR3 sequence is CASSLTPGTRGNTIYF. The CDR3, as DNA: TGTGCCAGCAGCCTTACCCCAGGGACCAGAGGAAACACCATATATTTT.

V usage is TRBV15 and J usage is TRBJ1-2, with TRBD1 matching over 7 bases. The CDR3 contains 17 residues. V was pared by 5 bases and J by 4 bases, with 16 bases of the junction left unmatched. Germline V gene lookup returns CDR1 LNHNV and CDR2 YYDKDF (reference sequence). CDR3 loop: CATSGPVGTENTYGYTF. The CDR3 DNA reads TGTGCCACCAGCGGACCGGTCGGGACAGAAAATACCTATGGCTACACCTTC.

The chain has TRBV19 and TRBJ2-3; D possibly uses TRBD1 or TRBD2 (5 bases each). V shed 5 bases and J shed 3 bases, with 15 bases lying between them. This CDR3 contains 15 residues. Germline CDR1 LNHDA, CDR2 SQIVND (reference sequence). CDR3: CASSFRRDLTDTQYF. The CDR3 bases are TGTGCCAGTAGTTTTAGACGGGACCTGACAGATACGCAGTATTTT.

The CDR3, as DNA: TGTGCCTGGAGTGTAGGAGGGACCCGCTCCTACGAGCAGTACTTC. Translated, it gives CAWSVGGTRSYEQYF. The rearrangement uses TRBV30 and TRBJ2-7; D perhaps matches TRBD2 (6 bases). Trimming removed 0 bases at V and 0 bases at J, with 12 bases between. Germline V lookup: CDR1 GTSNPN, CDR2 SVGIG (reference sequence). The CDR3 contains 15 residues. Complete variable domain (other parts from reference TRBV30 and TRBJ2-7): SQTIHQWPATLVQPVGSPLSLECTVEGTSNPNLYWYRQAAGRGLQLLFYSVGIGQISSEVPQNLSASRPQDRQFILSSKKLLLSDSGFYLCAWSVGGTRSYEQYFGPGTRLTVT.

The chain joins TRBV21-1 to TRBJ1-1; TRBD1 is the table's D call, not checked against the DNA. TRBV21-1 is classified as a pseudogene. The CDR3 extends over 14 amino acids. The CDR3, as DNA: TGTGCCAGCAACCGGACAGGGGAGTACACTGAAGCTTTCTTT. Translation gives CASNRTGEYTEAFF.

The rearrangement links TRBV6-1 to TRBJ1-5, with TRBD1 matching over 9 bases. V trimming: 0 bases; J trimming: 0 bases; junction bases outside the gene matches: 12. CDR3 length: 20 residues. Germline CDR1 MNHNS, CDR2 SASEGT. The CDR3 DNA is TGTGCCAGCAGTGAAGCTCGGGACAGGGAGGTTAGTTATAGCAATCAGCCCCAGCATTTT. It specifies CASSEARDREVSYSNQPQHF.

This clone was picked up a small number of times. This sequence joins TRBV28 and TRBJ1-5; no firm D call. The germline V gene encodes CDR1 MDHEN and CDR2 SYDVKM. CDR3 length: 14 residues. Trimming took 3 bases from V and 4 from J, leaving 10 bases between them. The CDR3 DNA sequence: TGTGCCAGCAGTTTGGGGTCAGCTAATCAGCCCCAGCATTTT. It specifies CASSLGSANQPQHF.

V is TRBV11-2 and J is TRBJ1-1; no firm D call. This CDR3 is built from 12 residues. Trimming pared 0 bases from V and 11 bases from J, leaving 10 bases between. Germline V CDR1 and CDR2: SGHAT, FQNNGV. The CDR3 reads CASSLESPRAFF. CDR3 nucleotides: TGTGCCAGCAGCTTAGAGTCGCCTAGGGCTTTCTTT.

This rearrangement joins TRBV19 to TRBJ1-2; D uncertain. The CDR3 extends over 18 amino acids. Germline V gives CDR1 LNHDA, CDR2 SQIVND (reference sequence). The V end lost 5 bases, the J end lost 4 bases, and 26 bases lay between the germline ends. CDR3 nucleotide sequence: TGTGCCAGTAGTGAAACCCGGGCTGCTATCCATTGGGCCTATGGCTACACCTTC. This gives the protein CASSETRAAIHWAYGYTF. The whole variable domain, filled in from reference TRBV19 and TRBJ1-2, reads DGGITQSPKYLFRKEGQNVTLSCEQNLNHDAMYWYRQDPGQGLRLIYYSQIVNDFQKGDIAEGYSVSREKKESFPLTVTSAQKNPTAFYLCASSETRAAIHWAYGYTFGSGTRLTVV.

The rearrangement uses TRBV9 and TRBJ1-4; 10 positions agree with TRBD1. The CDR3 is made up of 17 amino acids. V lost 4 bases and J lost 7; bases outside the gene matches: 13. Looked up from germline, CDR1 is SGDLS and CDR2 is YYNGEE. The CDR3: CASSTPGTGVESEKLFF. In DNA, the CDR3 is TGTGCCAGCAGCACTCCCGGGACAGGGGTTGAGAGTGAAAAACTGTTTTTT.

V gene TRBV30 combines with J gene TRBJ2-5, with no clear D. The CDR3 length is 13 residues. The germline V and J ends were trimmed by 3 bases and 0 bases, with 8 bases remaining between them. Germline CDR1 GTSNPN, CDR2 SVGIG (reference sequence). In nucleotides, the CDR3 is TGTGCCTGGAGAGTTTTATACCAAGAGACCCAGTACTTC. Translation gives CAWRVLYQETQYF.

In nucleotides, the CDR3 is TGCGCCAGCAGCTCGTCACGGACAGGGGGCAGTTACATTCAGTACTTC. It translates to CASSSSRTGGSYIQYF. The chain carries TRBV5-1 and TRBJ2-4; 11 bases fit TRBD1. This CDR3 contains 16 residues. Germline trimming cut 3 bases from V and 8 bases from J; bases unmatched to any gene: 10. The germline gives CDR1 SGHRS, CDR2 YFSETQ.

The rearrangement links TRBV6-1 to TRBJ2-7; D perhaps matches TRBD1 (6 bases). The CDR3 covers 13 residues. Trimming shortened V by 3 bases and J by 2 bases, and 8 bases separated the two germline ends. Germline V gives CDR1 MNHNS, CDR2 SASEGT. The CDR3 loop reads CASSEDRAYEQYF. CDR3 in DNA: TGTGCCAGCAGTGAGGACAGAGCCTACGAGCAGTACTTC.